This T cell receptor (beta chain) was recorded in a study of blood T cells in healthy people across ages. V lost 5 bases and J lost 4; bases outside the gene matches: 11. This CDR3 region has 16 residues. The V gene's germline CDR1 is DFQATT and CDR2 SNEGSKA (reference sequence). Primers used in a second PCR of about 6 to 11 cycles were a sample-barcoded 5' primer and a J-beta primer mix. Each CDR3 protein is one row after TCRdb ran MiXCR on the 5' RACE reads. The sample lists 600,000 to 1,000,000 distinct CDR3 sequences, over 45% occurring once. Peripheral blood from each donor was collected in a volume of approximately 10 milliliters.

The sequenced sample consisted of blood. The TCR was taken from a man under 40 in good health. The chain couples TRBV20-1 to TRBJ2-2; the match to TRBD2 covers 9 bases. CDR3 nucleotides: TGCAGTGCTTACAGAGCCGGGACTAGCAGCACCGGGGAGCTGTTTTTT. It is translated as CSAYRAGTSSTGELFF.